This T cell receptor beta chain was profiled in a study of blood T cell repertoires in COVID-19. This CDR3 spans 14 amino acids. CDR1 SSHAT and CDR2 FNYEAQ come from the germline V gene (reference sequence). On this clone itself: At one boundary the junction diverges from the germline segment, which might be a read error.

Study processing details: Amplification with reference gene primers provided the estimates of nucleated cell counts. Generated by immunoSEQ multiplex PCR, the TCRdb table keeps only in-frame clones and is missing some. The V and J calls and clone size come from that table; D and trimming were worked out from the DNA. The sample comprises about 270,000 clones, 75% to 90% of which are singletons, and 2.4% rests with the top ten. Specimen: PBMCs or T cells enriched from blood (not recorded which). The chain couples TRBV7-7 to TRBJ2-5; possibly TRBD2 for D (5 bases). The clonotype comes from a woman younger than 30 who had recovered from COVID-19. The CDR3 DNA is TGTGCTAGCAGCTTAGCGCGAGCATCCGAGACCCAGTACTTC. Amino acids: CASSLARASETQYF.